This T cell receptor (beta chain) was recorded in a study of blood T cell repertoires in COVID-19. V lost 3 bases and J 0 bases, leaving 12 bases between the germline ends. Germline CDR1 reads DFQATT; CDR2 reads SNEGSKA (reference sequence). CDR3 length equals 14 residues. Sequencing used immunoSEQ multiplex PCR; TCRdb keeps in-frame clones, though not all of them. This sample has roughly 160,000 clones; over 70% occur once, and the top ten carry 10% to 15%. This TCR derives from an older woman who had recovered from COVID-19. This chain joins TRBV20-1 and TRBJ2-7, with a possible D match to TRBD1 (5 bases). Sequenced sample: PBMCs or T cells enriched from blood (not recorded which). In DNA, the CDR3 is TGCAGTGCTAGTGTTGACAGCAACTCCTACGAGCAGTACTTC. Amino acids: CSASVDSNSYEQYF.